This TCR beta chain is from a study of blood T cell repertoires in COVID-19. Germline CDR1 reads MNHNY; CDR2 reads SVGAGI (reference sequence). This CDR3 is built from 13 residues. V was pared by 2 bases and J by 0 bases, with 5 bases between. Using immunoSEQ multiplex PCR, the repertoire was profiled, and TCRdb retains in-frame clones only, with some absent. The table shows 200,000 to 250,000 clones, with approximately 90% occurring only once. The sample taken for sequencing was peripheral blood. The chain links TRBV6-6 to TRBJ2-7, with D tentatively TRBD2 (5 bases). The sequence was obtained from a man between 65 and 85 years old with acute or convalescent COVID-19. The CDR3 reads CASSYLASYEQYF. The CDR3 nucleotides are TGTGCCAGCAGTTACCTAGCCTCCTACGAGCAGTACTTC.